This TCR beta chain originates from a study of blood T cells in healthy people across ages. Study background: Template switching recovered approximately one barcoded beta molecule for every two T cells. Study-wide findings and caveats: Correlation between TCR beta diversity and naive T cell percentage was strong.

Next came a second PCR, run for about 6 to 12 cycles, which used a sample-barcoded 5' primer along with a J-beta primer mix. Each CDR3 protein is one row after TCRdb ran MiXCR on the 5' RACE reads. The sample lists about 1.8 million distinct CDR3 sequences; 40% to 55% were seen once. As for this clonotype: Its antigen is undetermined.

V was pared by 3 bases and J by 1 base, with 2 bases of the junction left unmatched. The germline gives CDR1 DFQATT, CDR2 SNEGSKA (reference sequence). This CDR3 contains 13 residues. This chain uses TRBV20-1 with TRBJ1-1, with TRBD1 identical over 7 bases. Source material: blood. The source is a woman aged 35 to 49 in good health. The CDR3 region is CSASPGGNTEAFF. CDR3 in DNA: TGCAGTGCTAGCCCAGGGGGGAACACTGAAGCTTTCTTT.